This T cell receptor (beta chain) was recorded in a study of shared clonotypes between healthy human individuals. V shed 2 bases and J 5 bases; nucleotides not matched to a gene: 7. This CDR3 is built from 16 residues. The V gene's germline CDR1 is SGHRS and CDR2 YFSETQ. Investigators spread the genomic DNA of each subset evenly over several immunoSEQ plates. Repertoires were generated with immunoSEQ multiplex PCR, while TCRdb's copy carries only in-frame clones and drops some. The sample lists roughly 700,000 clones; about 90% were seen once. Source material: memory CD8+ T cells from PBMCs. Indicated subset: CD45RO+ cells pooled with CCR7-negative TemRA cells. The sequence derives from a man aged 18 to 30 in good health. Some clones in this sample may be carry-over from other donors' samples. V usage is TRBV5-1 and J usage is TRBJ2-3; 11 bases are shared with TRBD2. The CDR3: CASSFVVAGGQDTQYF. The CDR3 DNA reads as TGCGCCAGCAGCTTCGTCGTAGCGGGAGGGCAAGATACGCAGTATTTT.